These T cell receptor beta chains were read from a single sample in a study of shared clonotypes between healthy human individuals. TCRdb's table, derived via immunoSEQ multiplex PCR, lists solely in-frame clones and lacks some. The profile shows 2 million to 3 million clones, 90% to 95% of them singletons. Sequencing was carried out using naive CD4+ T cells from PBMCs. These receptors all come from a man aged 18 to 30 in good health. Some clones in this sample may be carry-over from other donors' samples. Both conserved end residues are part of each CDR3. The D gene is left open where the match is weak. Only part of the rows carry a size: once, few, many, or a class if the clone is expanded.

V gene	J gene	clone size	D gene	CDR3 length	CDR3 protein	CDR3 DNA
TRBV9	TRBJ2-7	NA	TRBD2	13	CASSEAGGYEQYF	TGTGCCAGCAGCGAGGCGGGAGGATACGAGCAGTACTTC
TRBV7-9	TRBJ1-4	NA	NA	15	CASSFSELPTEKLFF	TGTGCCAGCAGCTTTTCAGAGCTACCCACTGAAAAACTGTTTTTT
TRBV2	TRBJ2-2	NA	TRBD1	15	CASRNRQGNTGELFF	TGTGCCAGCAGGAACCGACAGGGGAACACCGGGGAGCTGTTTTTT
TRBV5-4	TRBJ1-2	NA	NA	15	CASSPYTTINYGYTF	TGTGCCAGCAGCCCCTACACCACTATTAACTATGGCTACACCTTC
TRBV7-2	TRBJ1-1	NA	NA	14	CASSLAPGGPEAFF	TGTGCCAGCAGCTTAGCCCCCGGGGGACCTGAAGCTTTCTTT
TRBV5-5	TRBJ2-1	NA	TRBD2	15	CASSAAILAGHEQFF	TGTGCCAGCAGCGCAGCGATCTTAGCGGGCCATGAGCAGTTCTTC
TRBV5-1	TRBJ1-2	NA	TRBD1	17	CASSFTQSTGHNYGYTF	TGCGCCAGCAGCTTCACCCAATCGACAGGGCATAACTATGGCTACACCTTC
TRBV5-1	TRBJ2-1	NA	NA	14	CASSLDRLYNEQFF	TGCGCCAGCAGCTTGGATCGACTTTACAATGAGCAGTTCTTC
TRBV5-1	TRBJ2-6	NA	NA	14	CASSRTSGANVLTF	TGCGCCAGCAGCCGAACCTCTGGGGCCAACGTCCTGACTTTC
TRBV28	TRBJ1-1	NA	NA	11	CASSLLEKAFF	TGTGCCAGCAGTTTGCTGGAAAAAGCTTTCTTT
TRBV28	TRBJ2-3	NA	NA	15	CASSSQGRELDTQYF	TGTGCCAGCAGTTCACAGGGGCGGGAGTTAGATACGCAGTATTTT
TRBV6-5	TRBJ1-2	NA	NA	16	CASSYYRDTGGRGYTF	TGTGCCAGCAGTTACTATCGGGACACGGGGGGAAGAGGCTACACCTTC
TRBV10-1	TRBJ1-4	NA	NA	12	CASSDGVGKLFF	TGCGCCAGCAGTGACGGGGTTGGAAAACTGTTTTTT
TRBV6-5	TRBJ1-2	NA	TRBD1	14	CASRIDRVDYGYTF	TGTGCCAGCAGGATCGACAGGGTTGACTATGGCTACACCTTC
TRBV5-5	TRBJ2-7	NA	NA	14	CASSLGTGSHEQYF	TGTGCCAGCAGCTTGGGGACGGGATCCCACGAGCAGTACTTC
TRBV2	TRBJ2-3	NA	NA	13	CASRGGSTDTQYF	TGTGCCAGCAGGGGCGGGAGCACAGATACGCAGTATTTT
TRBV6-6	TRBJ2-1	NA	NA	13	CASSYLQYNEQFF	TGTGCCAGCAGTTACTTGCAATACAATGAGCAGTTCTTC
TRBV18	TRBJ2-1	NA	TRBD2	15	CASSPTASGYNEQFF	TGTGCCAGCTCACCAACGGCTAGCGGTTACAATGAGCAGTTCTTC
TRBV28	TRBJ1-3	NA	NA	14	CASSFSGSGNTIYF	TGTGCCAGCAGTTTTTCCGGTTCTGGAAACACCATATATTTT
TRBV28	TRBJ1-2	NA	TRBD1	15	CASSSPGQGAGGYTF	TGTGCCAGCAGTTCACCGGGACAGGGGGCCGGTGGCTACACCTTC
TRBV2	TRBJ2-1	NA	NA	14	CASSVFVGGDEQFF	TGTGCCAGCAGTGTCTTTGTAGGAGGGGATGAGCAGTTCTTC
TRBV2	TRBJ1-2	NA	NA	12	CASSEGPRRYTF	TGTGCCAGCAGTGAGGGGCCCCGGCGCTACACCTTC
TRBV5-1	TRBJ2-5	NA	NA	15	CASSPPGREQETQYF	TGCGCCAGCAGCCCCCCGGGGCGGGAACAAGAGACCCAGTACTTC
TRBV6-4	TRBJ1-2	NA	NA	14	CASSDSGRSYGYTF	TGTGCCAGCAGTGACTCGGGACGGTCCTATGGCTACACCTTC
TRBV28	TRBJ1-4	NA	NA	15	CASSPRGEAREKLFF	TGTGCCAGCAGTCCACGAGGGGAGGCACGGGAAAAACTGTTTTTT
TRBV18	TRBJ2-7	NA	TRBD1	15	CASSPSGTGGSEQYF	TGTGCCAGCTCACCATCAGGGACAGGGGGCAGCGAGCAGTACTTC
TRBV5-1	TRBJ2-2	NA	NA	14	CASSPGLFTGELFF	TGCGCCAGCAGCCCAGGACTGTTTACCGGGGAGCTGTTTTTT
TRBV21-1	TRBJ1-1	NA	NA	18	CASSKGGQGARSGTEAFF	TGTGCCAGCAGCAAAGGGGGACAGGGGGCCAGATCGGGCACTGAAGCTTTCTTT
TRBV9	TRBJ2-7	NA	TRBD2	16	CASSPQTSGSSYEQYF	TGTGCCAGCAGCCCACAGACTAGCGGGAGCTCCTACGAGCAGTACTTC
TRBV5-1	TRBJ2-7	once	TRBD1	13	CASRGQGTYEQYF	TGCGCCAGCAGGGGACAGGGGACCTACGAGCAGTACTTC
TRBV29-1	TRBJ2-2	NA	NA	14	CSVGSRLGTGELFF	TGCAGCGTTGGAAGCCGTCTAGGGACCGGGGAGCTGTTTTTT
TRBV25-1	TRBJ2-5	once	NA	15	CASSAGGGGGETQYF	TGTGCCAGCAGTGCTGGGGGGGGAGGGGGAGAGACCCAGTACTTC
TRBV5-1	TRBJ1-5	NA	TRBD1	14	CASSPGQGEQPQHF	TGCGCCAGCAGCCCAGGGCAGGGGGAACAGCCCCAGCATTTT
TRBV7-8	TRBJ2-7	NA	NA	15	CASSLVRTEAYEQYF	TGTGCCAGCAGCTTAGTTAGGACAGAAGCCTACGAGCAGTACTTC
TRBV10-1	TRBJ2-5	NA	NA	15	CASSESTGWQETQYF	TGCGCCAGCAGTGAGTCTACAGGGTGGCAAGAGACCCAGTACTTC
TRBV7-9	TRBJ1-2	NA	NA	15	CASSLVKGRGYGYTF	TGTGCCAGCAGCTTAGTCAAGGGAAGGGGCTATGGCTACACCTTC
TRBV10-2	TRBJ2-3	once	TRBD2	17	CASSTPVGLAKGDTQYF	TGCGCCAGCAGTACCCCGGTTGGACTAGCGAAGGGAGATACGCAGTATTTT
TRBV19	TRBJ1-5	NA	TRBD1	17	CASSNRDRGGGNQPQHF	TGTGCCAGTTCCAACCGGGACAGGGGAGGTGGCAATCAGCCCCAGCATTTT
TRBV2	TRBJ2-3	once	NA	14	CASTGRSSTDTQYF	TGTGCCAGCACCGGCCGTTCTAGCACAGATACGCAGTATTTT